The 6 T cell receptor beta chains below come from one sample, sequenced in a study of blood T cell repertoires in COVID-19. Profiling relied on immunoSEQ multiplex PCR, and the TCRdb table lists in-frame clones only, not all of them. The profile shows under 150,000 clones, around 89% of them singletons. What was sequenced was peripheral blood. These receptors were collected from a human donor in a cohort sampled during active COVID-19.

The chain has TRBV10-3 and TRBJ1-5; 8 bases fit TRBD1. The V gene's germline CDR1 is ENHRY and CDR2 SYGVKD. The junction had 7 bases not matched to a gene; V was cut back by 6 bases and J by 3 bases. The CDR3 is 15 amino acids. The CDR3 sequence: CAISSGDRTNQPQHF. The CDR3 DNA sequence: TGTGCCATCAGCTCGGGGGACAGGACCAATCAGCCCCAGCATTTT.

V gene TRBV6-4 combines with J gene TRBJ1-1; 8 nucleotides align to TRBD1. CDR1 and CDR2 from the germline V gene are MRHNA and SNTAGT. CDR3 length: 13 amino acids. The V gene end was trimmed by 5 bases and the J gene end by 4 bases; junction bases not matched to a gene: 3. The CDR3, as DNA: TGTGCCAGCAGTCGGACAGGGAGCACTGAAGCTTTCTTT. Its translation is CASSRTGSTEAFF.

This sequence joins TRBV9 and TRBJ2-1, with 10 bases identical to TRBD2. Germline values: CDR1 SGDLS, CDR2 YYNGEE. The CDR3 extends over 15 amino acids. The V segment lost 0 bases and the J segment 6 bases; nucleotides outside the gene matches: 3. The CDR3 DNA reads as TGTGCCAGCAGCGTAGGGACTAGCGGCCGCAATGAGCAGTTCTTC. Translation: CASSVGTSGRNEQFF.

CDR3 amino acids: CASSPTGGNYEQYF. The CDR3 DNA sequence: TGTGCCAGCTCACCAACAGGGGGGAACTACGAGCAGTACTTC. This chain connects TRBV18 to TRBJ2-7; 8 nucleotides agree with TRBD1. V was pared by 2 bases and J by 3 bases, with 3 bases of the junction left unmatched. The CDR3 has 14 amino acids. Germline-derived CDR1 and CDR2 are KGHSH and LQKENI.

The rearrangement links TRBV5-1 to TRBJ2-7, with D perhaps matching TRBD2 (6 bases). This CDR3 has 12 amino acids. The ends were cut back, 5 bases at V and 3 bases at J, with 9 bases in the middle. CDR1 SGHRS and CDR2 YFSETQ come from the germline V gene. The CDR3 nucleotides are TGCGCCAGCAGTCGGGGGATCTACGAGCAGTACTTC. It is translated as CASSRGIYEQYF.

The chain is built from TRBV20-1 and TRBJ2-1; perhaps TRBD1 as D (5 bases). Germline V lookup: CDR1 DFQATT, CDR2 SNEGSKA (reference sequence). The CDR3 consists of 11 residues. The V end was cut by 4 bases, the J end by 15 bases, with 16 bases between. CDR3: CSATPQGSAFF. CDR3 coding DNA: TGCAGTGCTACCCCCCAGGGTTCGGCGTTCTTC.